This TCR beta chain was obtained from a study of T cells in Graves' hyperthyroidism and ophthalmopathy. Background on the study: Peripheral blood collection took place at initial diagnosis, before any treatment.

CDR3 length: 15 residues. The V segment lost 6 bases and the J segment 8 bases; nucleotides outside the gene matches: 7. CDR1 and CDR2 from the germline V gene are SNHLY and FYNNEI. Clinical symptoms, serum thyroxine, TRAb, thyroid ultrasound and orbital computed tomography informed diagnoses. Amplification of TCR beta CDR3 regions used RNA as the template. Researchers ran a first-round RT-PCR on the TCR CDR3 using the HTBI primer set. Each CDR3 protein gets one entry after TCRdb re-called the multiplex PCR reads with MiXCR. The repertoire holds roughly 300,000 distinct CDR3 sequences, with more than 11% as singletons. This clonotype has at least ten counts. Its antigen remains unknown. The study, taken as a whole, reports: Stable hyperthyroidism was separated from ophthalmopathy by a model based on 13 V-J features. Among thyroid clonotypes expanded above 0.001, most also appeared in blood.

This TCR was sampled from a woman aged 25 to 45 with Graves' hyperthyroidism. V usage is TRBV2 and J usage is TRBJ2-1, with 13 bases fitting TRBD2. The sample was blood. Here the CDR3 DNA reads TGTGCCAGCAGCGACGGACTAGCGGGAGTGGATGAGCAGTTCTTC. Translating it yields CASSDGLAGVDEQFF. The full variable domain, with the rest looked up from reference TRBV2 and TRBJ2-1, is EPEVTQTPSHQVTQMGQEVILRCVPISNHLYFYWYRQILGQKVEFLVSFYNNEISEKSEIFDDQFSVERPDGSNFTLKIRSTKLEDSAMYFCASSDGLAGVDEQFFGPGTRLTVL.